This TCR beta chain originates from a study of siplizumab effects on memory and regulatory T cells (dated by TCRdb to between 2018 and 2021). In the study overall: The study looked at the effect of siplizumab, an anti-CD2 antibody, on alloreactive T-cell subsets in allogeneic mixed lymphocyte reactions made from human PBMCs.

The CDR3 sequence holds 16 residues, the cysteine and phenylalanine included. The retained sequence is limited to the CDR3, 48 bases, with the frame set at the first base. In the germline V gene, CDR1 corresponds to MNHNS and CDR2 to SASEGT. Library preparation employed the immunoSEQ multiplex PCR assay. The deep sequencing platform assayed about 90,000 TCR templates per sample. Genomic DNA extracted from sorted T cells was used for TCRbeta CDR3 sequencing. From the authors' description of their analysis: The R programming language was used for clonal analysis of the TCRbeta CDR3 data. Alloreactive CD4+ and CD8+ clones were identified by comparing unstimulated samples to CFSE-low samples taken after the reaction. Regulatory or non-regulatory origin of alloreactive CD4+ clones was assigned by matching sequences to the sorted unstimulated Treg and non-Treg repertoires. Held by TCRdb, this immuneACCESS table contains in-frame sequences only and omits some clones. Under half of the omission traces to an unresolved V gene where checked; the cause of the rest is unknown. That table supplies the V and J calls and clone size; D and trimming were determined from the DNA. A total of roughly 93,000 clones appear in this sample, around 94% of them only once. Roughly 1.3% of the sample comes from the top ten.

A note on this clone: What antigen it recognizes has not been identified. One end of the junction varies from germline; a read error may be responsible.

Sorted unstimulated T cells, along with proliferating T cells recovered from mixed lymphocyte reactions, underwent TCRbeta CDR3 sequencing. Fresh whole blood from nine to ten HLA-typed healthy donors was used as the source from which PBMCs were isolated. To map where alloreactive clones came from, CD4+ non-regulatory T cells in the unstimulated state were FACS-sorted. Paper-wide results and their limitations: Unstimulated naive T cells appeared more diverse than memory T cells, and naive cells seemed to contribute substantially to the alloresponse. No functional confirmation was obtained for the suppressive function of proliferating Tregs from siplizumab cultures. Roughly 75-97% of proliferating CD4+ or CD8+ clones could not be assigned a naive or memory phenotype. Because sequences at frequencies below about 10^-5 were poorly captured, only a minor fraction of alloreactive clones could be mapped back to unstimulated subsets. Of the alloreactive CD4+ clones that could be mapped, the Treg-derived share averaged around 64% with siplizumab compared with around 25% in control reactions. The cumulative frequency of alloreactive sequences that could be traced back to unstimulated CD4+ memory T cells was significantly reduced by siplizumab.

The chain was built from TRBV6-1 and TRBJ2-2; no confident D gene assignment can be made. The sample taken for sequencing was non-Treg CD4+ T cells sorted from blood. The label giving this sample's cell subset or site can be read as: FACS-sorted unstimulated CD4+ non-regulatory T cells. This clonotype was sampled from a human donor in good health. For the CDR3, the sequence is CASSEWGPLNAGELFF. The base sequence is TGTGCCAGCAGTGAATGGGGTCCCTTGAACGCCGGGGAGCTGTTTTTT.